This T cell receptor beta chain was sequenced during a study of blood T cell repertoires in COVID-19. Across the whole study: The United States, Italy and Spain supplied acute and convalescent COVID-19 samples.

CDR3 size: 13 residues. After removal of 5 bases from V and 8 bases from J, the junction contained 8 bases not matched to a gene. The germline CDR1 and CDR2 sequences are MNHEY and SMNVEV (reference sequence). TCRdb's copy holds only in-frame clones and misses some; the assay was immunoSEQ multiplex PCR. This sample yields some 200,000 clones, of which about nine tenths are seen a single time; roughly 2.5% belongs to the top ten. Study members were between roughly 18 and 90 years old and lived in fewer than 30 US regions. Recovered participants had two consecutive negative NP/OP PCR tests, healthcare professional clearance, or symptom resolution.

Material for sequencing was PBMCs or T cells enriched from blood (not recorded which). This sequence joins TRBV27 and TRBJ1-2; 7 bases are shared with TRBD1. The source of this sequence is a woman younger than 45 who had recovered from COVID-19. DNA for the CDR3: TGTGCCAGCAGTGTCTACAGGGGACAGGGCTACACCTTC. It yields the protein CASSVYRGQGYTF.